The 13 T cell receptor beta chains given below trace back to one sample, sequenced in a study of naive and memory T cell subsets. An equimolar mix of two oligonucleotides served as the beta constant-region primer for TRBC1 and TRBC2. TCRdb analysed the UMI-ligation and nested PCR reads with MiXCR anew, one entry per CDR3 protein. Found here are approximately 89,000 distinct CDR3 sequences, approximately 6.5% of them singletons; the top ten hold 1.5% to 2%. Sequencing input: central memory CD4+ T cells from blood. Source of these receptors: a human donor in good health.

This clonotype has a count of ten or more. V gene TRBV18 combines with J gene TRBJ2-6; the match to TRBD2 covers 10 bases. CDR1 is KGHSH and CDR2 is LQKENI in the germline V gene. This CDR3 spans 18 amino acids. Germline trimming cut 3 bases from V and 0 bases from J; bases unmatched to any gene: 5. The CDR3 loop is CASSPAASGSSGANVLTF. The CDR3 DNA is TGTGCCAGCTCACCGGCGGCTAGCGGGAGCTCTGGGGCCAACGTCCTGACTTTC.

This clonotype was detected ten times or more. This rearrangement joins TRBV29-1 to TRBJ1-2, with unresolved D. V lost 4 bases to trimming and J lost 2 bases, with 11 bases between them. CDR3 length equals 13 residues. CDR1 SQVTM and CDR2 ANQGSEA come from the germline V gene. The chain's CDR3 is CSVAREGNYGYTF. CDR3 sequence (DNA): TGCAGCGTTGCCCGGGAAGGCAACTATGGCTACACCTTC.

This clonotype occurred many times. The rearrangement uses TRBV25-1 and TRBJ2-1; D not resolved. Germline CDR1 is MGHDK and CDR2 is SYGVNS. The CDR3 is made up of 15 amino acids. V was trimmed by 3 bases and J by 2 bases, leaving 11 bases between them. CDR3 nucleotides: TGTGCCAGCAGTGATCCTGCCGACCCCTACAATGAGCAGTTCTTC. Translating it yields CASSDPADPYNEQFF.

In this sample, this clonotype turned up a few times. The rearrangement uses TRBV3-1 and TRBJ2-2; D is possibly TRBD1 (5 bases). The CDR3 is made up of 14 amino acids. CDR1 LGHDT and CDR2 YNNKEL come from the germline V gene (reference sequence). V lost 3 bases, J lost 4 bases, and 9 bases lay in between. The CDR3 nucleotides read TGTGCCAGCAGCCATCAGGGTGGCACCGGGGAGCTGTTTTTT. Its translation is CASSHQGGTGELFF.

The chain carries TRBV24-1 and TRBJ2-6; D is unclear. V shed 3 bases and J shed 0 bases, with 5 bases lying between them. Looked up from germline, CDR1 is KGHDR and CDR2 is SFDVKD. This CDR3 is built from 15 residues. The CDR3 is CATSDPSSGANVLTF. CDR3 nucleotides: TGTGCCACCAGTGATCCGTCCTCTGGGGCCAACGTCCTGACTTTC.

In its sample, this clonotype was seen many times. The V call is TRBV6-1, the J call TRBJ2-1; the match to TRBD2 covers 12 bases. Germline CDR1 reads MNHNS; CDR2 reads SASEGT. CDR3 length: 16 amino acids. Germline trimming cut 6 bases from V and 9 bases from J; bases unmatched to any gene: 12. CDR3 protein: CASRRLAGDRRGEQFF. The CDR3 DNA reads TGTGCCAGCAGGAGACTAGCGGGAGATAGGAGGGGTGAGCAGTTCTTC.

This clonotype appeared many times. The chain employs TRBV7-9 and TRBJ1-4; no clear D gene. This CDR3 has 17 residues. The germline V gene encodes CDR1 SEHNR and CDR2 FQNEAQ (reference sequence). V was cut by 5 bases and J by 2 bases, with 18 bases left in between. The CDR3 coding sequence is TGTGCCAGCAGCCGTCGCTCCCTACAATCGACTAATGAAAAACTGTTTTTT. Translation: CASSRRSLQSTNEKLFF. Drawing the rest from reference TRBV7-9 and TRBJ1-4, the complete variable domain is DTGVSQNPRHKITKRGQNVTFRCDPISEHNRLYWYRQTLGQGPEFLTYFQNEAQLEKSRLLSDRFSAERPKGSFSTLEIQRTEQGDSAMYLCASSRRSLQSTNEKLFFGSGTQLSVL.

Of note for this clonotype: A junction end diverges from the germline sequence, so it may reflect a read error. V and J are TRBV2 and TRBJ2-5; D is possibly TRBD1 (6 bases). Germline CDR1 SNHLY, CDR2 FYNNEI. This CDR3 region has 12 residues. CDR3: CASSSSGRTAHF. The CDR3 region has the DNA TGTGCCAGCAGTTCCTCGGGACGGACAGCCCACTTC.

This clonotype was seen repeatedly, ten times or more. The chain combines TRBV6-6 with TRBJ2-3, with 7 bases fitting TRBD2. From germline, CDR1 is MNHNY and CDR2 SVGAGI (reference sequence). CDR3 length: 18 amino acids. V gave up 4 bases and J gave up 0 bases; unmatched junction bases: 13. CDR3 in DNA: TGTGCCAGCAGTTCACCGGGACTAAAGACTCCTAGCACAGATACGCAGTATTTT. It yields the protein CASSSPGLKTPSTDTQYF.

This clonotype has at least ten counts. This chain uses TRBV12-3 or TRBV12-4 with TRBJ1-2; D possibly corresponds to TRBD1 (6 bases). CDR3 length: 12 residues. The V gene lost 7 bases and the J gene lost 5 bases, with 11 bases spanning the gap. The CDR3 spells CASKGDGYGYTF. The CDR3 nucleotides are TGTGCCAGCAAGGGGGACGGTTATGGCTACACCTTC.

In this sample, this clonotype turned up a few times. The J gene is TRBJ2-5, the V gene TRBV7-8, with D maybe TRBD1 (6 bases). V lost 3 bases and J lost 1, with 9 bases in between. CDR3 size: 14 residues. Germline V gene lookup returns CDR1 SGHVS and CDR2 FQNEAQ. The CDR3 sequence is CASSFGQSQETQYF. The CDR3 nucleotides are TGTGCCAGCAGCTTTGGACAGAGCCAAGAGACCCAGTACTTC.

The chain joins TRBV23-1 to TRBJ2-1; D is unresolved. TRBV23-1 is an open reading frame, and its role is uncertain. V shed 6 bases and J shed 8 bases, with 14 bases lying between them. The CDR3 has 13 amino acids. CDR3 amino acids: CASRSILSHEQFF. The CDR3 DNA sequence: TGCGCCAGCAGGAGTATCCTCAGCCATGAGCAGTTCTTC.

Many counts were recorded for this clonotype. The J gene is TRBJ2-1, the V gene TRBV29-1, with 7 bases aligning to TRBD2. V shed 6 bases, J shed 10 bases, and the junction held 6 bases outside the gene matches. The length of the CDR3 is 11 residues. CDR1 and CDR2 (germline): SQVTM, ANQGSEA. The CDR3 nucleotides are TGCAGCGTCGTGACTAGCATCGAGCAGTTCTTC. Its protein product is CSVVTSIEQFF.